This T cell receptor (beta chain) was retrieved from a study of sequential checkpoint blockade in melanoma. Only in-frame clones appear in the TCRdb table, and some are missing; sequencing was by immunoSEQ multiplex PCR. This table holds approximately 21,000 clones, 75% to 85% found once. Treatment: randomized to nivolumab then ipilimumab (arm A) or the reverse (arm B). Sorted cells were live CD3+CD8+, lacking CD19 and CD56, from PBMCs. Details on this clone: This sample also contains other DNA sequences that code for the same CDR3.

The CDR3 extends over 14 amino acids. The germline CDR1 and CDR2 sequences are MNHEY and SVGAGI. The V segment lost 4 bases and the J segment 1 base; nucleotides outside the gene matches: 3. The clonotype was recovered from a human donor with melanoma. This chain joins TRBV6-5 and TRBJ2-7; 8 bases agree with TRBD1. The specimen comprised CD8+ T cells sorted from blood (inferred from file names), sampled from a patient given nivolumab and ipilimumab in sequence. This CDR3 reads CASSSGTGSYEQYF. The CDR3 DNA is TGTGCCAGCAGTTCTGGGACAGGATCCTACGAGCAGTACTTC.